One sample yielded the 22 T cell receptor beta chains listed below, sequenced in a study of response to subunit inactivated influenza vaccine. One entry per CDR3 protein results from TCRdb running MiXCR on the RT-PCR reads. The sample lists 630,000 or so distinct CDR3 sequences, around 16% seen once, with under 14% in the top ten. The material was PBMCs from blood, obtained about 13 days after vaccination. The receptor set was obtained from a man aged 50 to 60 who received an inactivated influenza vaccine.

This clonotype was seen a few times. The chain combines TRBV11-1 with TRBJ2-7, with D possibly matching TRBD2 (6 bases). V was cut by 5 bases and J by 0 bases, with 14 bases left in between. The CDR3 is 15 amino acids. Germline loops: CDR1 SGHAT, CDR2 FQDESV (reference sequence). CDR3 protein: CASSPGDGSSYEQYF. CDR3 DNA sequence: TGTGCCAGCAGCCCGGGGGACGGTAGCTCCTACGAGCAGTACTTC.

This clonotype was seen a few times. This chain connects TRBV5-1 to TRBJ2-7, with D perhaps assigned TRBD1 or TRBD2 (5 bases each). The germline gives CDR1 SGHRS, CDR2 YFSETQ. The CDR3 has 15 residues. Trimming shortened V by 4 bases and J by 2 bases, and 16 bases separated the two germline ends. This chain's CDR3 is CASSKAPGPAYEQYF. Written as DNA, the CDR3 is TGCGCCAGCAGCAAAGCTCCGGGACCTGCCTACGAGCAGTACTTC.

This clonotype was seen more than once but under ten times. The chain combines TRBV5-5 with TRBJ2-7; D is unclear. CDR1 is SGHKS, CDR2 YYEKEE, per germline (reference sequence). The CDR3 is made up of 14 amino acids. V lost 7 bases and J 6 bases, leaving 20 bases between the germline ends. This CDR3 reads CASVPSGRGGEQYF. The CDR3 nucleotides read TGTGCCAGCGTACCTTCCGGTCGAGGCGGCGAGCAGTACTTC.

This clonotype was picked up many times. The CDR3 DNA sequence: TGTGCCATCAGTGAGTCGGGGGCAGTAGAGACCCAGTACTTC. Translated: CAISESGAVETQYF. The chain joins TRBV10-3 to TRBJ2-5, with a tentative D call TRBD1 (6 bases). Deletions cut 0 bases from V and 4 bases from J, with 9 bases between. The CDR3 runs 14 residues. Per germline, CDR1 ENHRY and CDR2 SYGVKD.

This clonotype came up a few times. The chain carries TRBV2 and TRBJ2-5; D not certain. The CDR3 consists of 14 residues. V was trimmed by 5 bases and J by 3 bases, leaving 13 bases between them. Per the germline V gene, CDR1 is SNHLY and CDR2 is FYNNEI. The CDR3 protein is CASSTEWGKETQYF. CDR3 nucleotides: TGTGCCAGCAGTACGGAGTGGGGAAAAGAGACCCAGTACTTC.

This sequence joins TRBV12-3 or TRBV12-4 and TRBJ2-2; 7 bases are a match to TRBD1. This CDR3 is built from 16 residues. V lost 5 bases, J lost 4 bases, and 10 bases stayed unmatched. The CDR3 reads CASSQGGRRVTGELFF. CDR3 sequence (DNA): TGTGCCAGCAGTCAAGGGGGCAGACGCGTCACCGGGGAGCTGTTTTTT.

The J gene is TRBJ2-7, the V gene TRBV7-8; D is perhaps TRBD2 (6 bases). Trimming left V 1 base short and J 4 bases short, with 11 bases between. Germline assignment: CDR1 SGHVS and CDR2 FQNEAQ. This CDR3 is 14 amino acids long. The CDR3 DNA follows: TGTGCCAGCAGCTTAGTAGCGGCCGTGTACGAGCAGTACTTC. Translating it yields CASSLVAAVYEQYF.

The chain employs TRBV12-3 or TRBV12-4 and TRBJ1-2; 7 bases align to TRBD1. The CDR3 is 14 residues long. J lost 5 bases, V lost 5 bases, and 8 bases had no gene match. CDR3 residues: CASSPGQSRYGYTF. The CDR3 nucleotides read TGTGCCAGCAGTCCGGGACAGAGCCGGTATGGCTACACCTTC.

This clonotype was recorded a few times. This chain connects TRBV5-1 to TRBJ2-1; D perhaps matches TRBD2 (5 bases). The CDR3 contains 13 residues. CDR1 SGHRS and CDR2 YFSETQ come from the germline V gene. The ends were cut back, 4 bases at V and 3 bases at J, with 8 bases in the middle. CDR3 coding DNA: TGCGCCAGCAGCATCCGGGACTACAATGAGCAGTTCTTC. Protein sequence: CASSIRDYNEQFF.

The sample holds a few counts of this clonotype. The chain recombines TRBV12-3 or TRBV12-4 with TRBJ2-2, with 8 bases that match TRBD2. V shed 5 bases, J shed 6 bases, and the junction held 5 bases outside the gene matches. CDR3 length: 14 residues. This chain's CDR3 is CASSASGGPGELFF. CDR3 sequence (DNA): TGTGCCAGCAGTGCAAGCGGGGGTCCCGGGGAGCTGTTTTTT.

This clonotype occurred a few times. The CDR3 protein is CASSSLTPGIGTDTQYF. In DNA form, the CDR3 reads TGTGCCAGCAGCTCCCTGACGCCGGGGATCGGCACAGATACGCAGTATTTT. The chain joins TRBV7-6 to TRBJ2-3; D perhaps matches TRBD2 (5 bases). Germline values: CDR1 SGHVS, CDR2 FNYEAQ. V shed 4 bases and J shed 1 base, with 18 bases lying between them. This CDR3 has 17 residues.

The rearrangement uses TRBV11-1 and TRBJ2-1; 11 bases agree with TRBD2. The V gene's germline CDR1 is SGHAT and CDR2 FQDESV (reference sequence). The CDR3 contains 14 residues. J lost 10 bases, V lost 8 bases, and 10 bases had no gene match. The CDR3: CASYSGRGTGEQFF. The DNA of the CDR3 is TGTGCCAGCTATAGCGGGAGGGGCACTGGAGAGCAGTTCTTC.

This chain connects TRBV20-1 to TRBJ2-7; no definite D call. Germline-derived CDR1 and CDR2 are DFQATT and SNEGSKA (reference sequence). This CDR3 is 21 amino acids long. Trimming took 0 bases from V and 3 from J, leaving 33 bases between them. CDR3 nucleotide sequence: TGCAGTGCTAGAGACTTAGCCTCAGTTACCGTAGCCCAGTTGATGAACTACGAGCAGTACTTC. Translation gives CSARDLASVTVAQLMNYEQYF.

The gene calls are TRBV2 and TRBJ2-7, with a tentative D call TRBD2 (7 bases). V was shortened by 7 bases and J by 0 bases, with 13 bases between the two germline ends. The CDR3 is made up of 14 amino acids. Per the germline V gene, CDR1 is SNHLY and CDR2 is FYNNEI. The CDR3 spells CASKGEGGSYEQYF. The CDR3 DNA reads as TGTGCCAGCAAAGGGGAGGGGGGCTCCTACGAGCAGTACTTC.

The chain has TRBV2 and TRBJ1-1; tentatively, D is TRBD1 (6 bases). Germline V gene data show CDR1 as SNHLY and CDR2 as FYNNEI. V lost 3 bases and J 0 bases, leaving 8 bases between the germline ends. CDR3 size: 14 residues. The CDR3 sequence: CASSEWTVNTEAFF. CDR3 DNA: TGTGCCAGCAGTGAGTGGACAGTGAACACTGAAGCTTTCTTT. The whole variable domain, filled in from reference TRBV2 and TRBJ1-1, reads EPEVTQTPSHQVTQMGQEVILRCVPISNHLYFYWYRQILGQKVEFLVSFYNNEISEKSEIFDDQFSVERPDGSNFTLKIRSTKLEDSAMYFCASSEWTVNTEAFFGQGTRLTVV.

This clonotype was observed a handful of times. The gene calls are TRBV5-1 and TRBJ2-7, with 13 positions matching TRBD2. Looked up from germline, CDR1 is SGHRS and CDR2 is YFSETQ. V was pared by 4 bases and J by 2 bases, with 6 bases of the junction left unmatched. The CDR3 spans 16 residues. For the CDR3, the DNA is TGCGCCAGCAGCCCGTCTACTAGCGGGAGGGCCTACGAGCAGTACTTC. This translates into CASSPSTSGRAYEQYF. The full variable domain, rest sourced from reference TRBV5-1 and TRBJ2-7, is KAGVTQTPRYLIKTRGQQVTLSCSPISGHRSVSWYQQTPGQGLQFLFEYFSETQRNKGNFPGRFSGRQFSNSRSEMNVSTLELGDSALYLCASSPSTSGRAYEQYFGPGTRLTVT.

This clonotype was seen a few times. The rearrangement links TRBV20-1 to TRBJ2-4; D unresolved. The CDR3 runs to 16 residues. V was clipped by 0 bases and J by 0 bases, with 12 bases between them. Germline CDR1 and CDR2: DFQATT and SNEGSKA (reference sequence). CDR3: CSARDMTARAKNIQYF. CDR3 nucleotide sequence: TGCAGTGCTAGAGATATGACTGCCCGAGCCAAAAACATTCAGTACTTC.

The gene calls are TRBV7-9 and TRBJ1-1, with D hard to call. Germline CDR1 SEHNR, CDR2 FQNEAQ (reference sequence). V lost 4 bases and J 1 base, leaving 19 bases between the germline ends. The CDR3 spans 17 residues. The DNA of the CDR3 is TGTGCCAGCAGCTCTCCCGAGTGGTATAGGGCGAACACTGAAGCTTTCTTT. It yields the protein CASSSPEWYRANTEAFF.

This sequence joins TRBV7-2 and TRBJ2-5; perhaps TRBD1 as D (6 bases). Germline-derived CDR1 and CDR2 are SGHTA and FQGNSA. The CDR3 sequence is 13 residues long. The V end was cut by 7 bases, the J end by 2 bases, with 11 bases between. CDR3 residues: CASTAGTQETQYF. CDR3 DNA: TGTGCCAGCACTGCCGGGACACAAGAGACCCAGTACTTC.

This chain links TRBV18 with TRBJ2-7, with 11 positions matching TRBD2. This CDR3 is built from 15 residues. The V and J ends lost 4 bases and 5 bases, in that order; junction bases with no gene match: 7. CDR1 is KGHSH, CDR2 LQKENI, per germline. The CDR3 sequence is CASSLTSGRSNEQYF. As DNA, the CDR3 is TGTGCCAGCTCACTTACTAGCGGGAGAAGCAACGAGCAGTACTTC.

This clonotype occurred a few times. The CDR3 loop is CASSQAHGGDTYNEQFF. Written as DNA, the CDR3 is TGCGCCAGCAGCCAAGCCCACGGGGGAGATACCTACAATGAGCAGTTCTTC. This sequence joins TRBV4-3 and TRBJ2-1; the D gene is possibly TRBD2 (6 bases). This CDR3 spans 17 amino acids. The germline V gene has CDR1 LGHNA and CDR2 YSLEER. With 1 base removed from V and 2 bases from J, the gap between germline ends came to 15 bases.

The rearrangement uses TRBV12-3 or TRBV12-4 and TRBJ2-1; D is undetermined. The CDR3 runs to 15 residues. Trimming took off 4 bases at V and 2 bases at J, with 12 bases between the two ends. In nucleotides, the CDR3 is TGTGCCAGCAGTTCCCCGACAAACCCCTACAATGAGCAGTTCTTC. The encoded protein is CASSSPTNPYNEQFF.